This T cell receptor beta chain appears in the sequencing data of a study of blood T cells in healthy people across ages. The study's findings and limits: Comparison with aged donors showed that long-lived donors had more naive CD4+ cells and higher diversity.

This clonotype was counted a few times. Its specificity is not known. There are 14 residues in the CDR3. Germline CDR1 is SGHRS and CDR2 is YFSETQ. V was clipped by 7 bases and J by 2 bases, with 13 bases between them. The second PCR ran roughly 6 to 11 cycles with a sample-barcoded 5' primer and J-beta primers. Every sample gave at least 2.5 million paired-end reads containing CDR3. TCRdb fed the 5' RACE reads into MiXCR, producing one record per CDR3 protein. The repertoire has around 2 million distinct CDR3 sequences, roughly 43% of them found once; the top ten carry roughly 23%. Specimen: blood. This sequence joins TRBV5-1 and TRBJ2-1; tentative D call: TRBD2 (6 bases). The TCR sequence derives from a human donor in good health. This CDR3 reads CASVGTGAYNEQFF. In DNA, the CDR3 is TGCGCCAGCGTCGGGACTGGAGCCTACAATGAGCAGTTCTTC.